This is a list of T cell receptor beta chains from one sample in a study of T cells in Graves' hyperthyroidism and ophthalmopathy. A single record per CDR3 protein comes from TCRdb applying MiXCR to the multiplex PCR reads. In the table there are a few hundred thousand distinct CDR3 sequences, around 16% of which are singletons. The sample taken for sequencing was blood. All receptors derive from a woman aged 25 to 39 with Graves' ophthalmopathy. CDR3s include the opening cysteine and the closing phenylalanine or tryptophan. A D gene is named only where the DNA matches it firmly. The listing skips clone size in some rows; elsewhere it reads once, few, many or a size class.

J: TRBJ2-5
V: TRBV19
size: few
D: NA
CDR3: CASSMQGFGETQYF
DNA: TGTGCCAGTAGTATGCAGGGGTTCGGAGAGACCCAGTACTTC

J: TRBJ1-1
V: TRBV19
size: many
D: NA
CDR3: CASSIDGTTEAFF
DNA: TGTGCCAGTAGTATCGACGGGACCACTGAAGCTTTCTTT

J: TRBJ1-2
V: TRBV5-1
size: many
D: NA
CDR3: CASSLDSGVYGYTF
DNA: TGCGCCAGCAGCTTGGACAGCGGCGTCTATGGCTACACCTTC

J: TRBJ2-5
V: TRBV20-1
size: many
D: NA
CDR3: CSAEATGAFPETQYF
DNA: TGCAGTGCGGAGGCGACAGGCGCCTTCCCAGAGACCCAGTACTTC

J: TRBJ2-2
V: TRBV28
size: many
D: NA
CDR3: CASSPTGNTGELFF
DNA: TGTGCCAGCAGTCCCACAGGGAACACCGGGGAGCTGTTTTTT

J: TRBJ1-1
V: TRBV19
size: NA
D: TRBD1
CDR3: CASSTPGQGALDTEAFF
DNA: TGTGCCAGTAGTACGCCGGGACAGGGGGCTTTGGACACTGAAGCTTTCTTT

J: TRBJ1-2
V: TRBV5-5
size: NA
D: NA
CDR3: CASSLSQALTLYGCTF
DNA: TGTGCCAGCAGCTTATCACAGGCCCTCACCCTCTATGGCTGCACCTTC

J: TRBJ2-5
V: TRBV12-3/TRBV12-4
size: NA
D: TRBD2
CDR3: CASSPPGLAGQTQYF
DNA: TGTGCCAGCAGTCCCCCGGGACTAGCGGGACAGACCCAGTACTTC

J: TRBJ2-2
V: TRBV6-5
size: NA
D: NA
CDR3: CASSYESGSTEELFF
DNA: TGTGCCAGCAGTTACGAGTCGGGAAGCACCGAGGAGCTGTTTTTT

J: TRBJ2-5
V: TRBV6-2/TRBV6-3
size: many
D: NA
CDR3: CASTRRIDETQYF
DNA: TGTGCCAGCACTCGCCGGATAGACGAGACCCAGTACTTC

J: TRBJ2-3
V: TRBV24-1
size: NA
D: NA
CDR3: CATSDSLTDTQYF
DNA: TGTGCCACCAGTGACTCCTTGACAGATACGCAGTATTTT

J: TRBJ2-3
V: TRBV28
size: NA
D: TRBD2
CDR3: CASSSSTTSGTDTQYF
DNA: TGTGCCAGCAGTTCATCTACGACTAGCGGAACAGATACGCAGTATTTT

J: TRBJ2-7
V: TRBV4-3
size: many
D: TRBD2
CDR3: CASSQEWTSGTYEQYF
DNA: TGCGCCAGCAGCCAAGAATGGACTAGCGGGACCTACGAGCAGTACTTC

J: TRBJ2-2
V: TRBV11-1
size: NA
D: NA
CDR3: CASSPVRTANTGELFF
DNA: TGTGCCAGCAGCCCAGTGCGGACAGCAAACACCGGGGAGCTGTTTTTT

J: TRBJ2-3
V: TRBV15
size: NA
D: NA
CDR3: CATSRDGASQTQYF
DNA: TGTGCCACCAGCAGAGATGGGGCCTCCCAGACGCAGTATTTT

J: TRBJ2-5
V: TRBV7-2
size: many
D: NA
CDR3: CASSLMAGETQYF
DNA: TGTGCCAGCAGCTTAATGGCGGGAGAGACCCAGTACTTC

J: TRBJ1-2
V: TRBV20-1
size: many
D: TRBD1
CDR3: CSASEQGADGYTF
DNA: TGCAGTGCTTCTGAACAGGGGGCGGATGGCTACACCTTC

J: TRBJ1-5
V: TRBV20-1
size: many
D: TRBD1
CDR3: CSASPAQTGSQPQHF
DNA: TGCAGTGCTAGCCCAGCCCAGACAGGGTCTCAGCCCCAGCATTTT

J: TRBJ1-2
V: TRBV3-1
size: many
D: TRBD1
CDR3: CASSQDRPPGGIGYTF
DNA: TGTGCCAGCAGCCAAGATAGGCCGCCAGGGGGCATTGGCTACACCTTC

J: TRBJ2-1
V: TRBV4-3
size: few
D: NA
CDR3: CASSQEVSDLVGSGEQFF
DNA: TGCGCCAGCAGCCAAGAAGTATCCGACCTGGTTGGGTCTGGAGAGCAGTTCTTC

J: TRBJ2-6
V: TRBV5-1
size: NA
D: NA
CDR3: CASSRVLSGANVLTF
DNA: TGCGCCAGCAGCCGTGTCCTCTCTGGGGCCAACGTCCTGACTTTC

J: TRBJ1-2
V: TRBV29-1
size: few
D: TRBD1
CDR3: CSVDDHRGTNYGYTF
DNA: TGCAGCGTTGATGATCACAGGGGAACCAACTATGGCTACACCTTC

J: TRBJ1-6
V: TRBV7-9
size: NA
D: NA
CDR3: CASSPEDLIVGSPLHF
DNA: TGTGCCAGCAGCCCCGAGGATTTGATCGTGGGTTCACCCCTCCACTTT

J: TRBJ2-7
V: TRBV27
size: few
D: NA
CDR3: CASTPGRYTYEQYF
DNA: TGTGCCAGCACCCCGGGGAGGTACACCTACGAGCAGTACTTC

J: TRBJ2-7
V: TRBV6-2/TRBV6-3
size: NA
D: NA
CDR3: CASSYGGQIYEQYF
DNA: TGTGCCAGCAGTTACGGCGGACAGATCTACGAGCAGTACTTC

J: TRBJ1-3
V: TRBV6-5
size: once
D: TRBD1
CDR3: CASSSPGQGVGNTIYF
DNA: TGTGCCAGCAGTTCCCCGGGACAGGGGGTCGGAAACACCATATATTTT

J: TRBJ1-1
V: TRBV5-6
size: many
D: NA
CDR3: CASSLVAVNTEAFF
DNA: TGTGCCAGCAGCTTGGTTGCGGTGAACACTGAAGCTTTCTTT

J: TRBJ2-7
V: TRBV28
size: few
D: TRBD1
CDR3: CASVQGALSYEQYF
DNA: TGTGCCAGCGTCCAGGGGGCCCTTTCCTACGAGCAGTACTTC

J: TRBJ1-5
V: TRBV12-3/TRBV12-4
size: many
D: TRBD1
CDR3: CASSLGGGQDNQPQHF
DNA: TGTGCCAGCAGTTTAGGAGGGGGACAGGACAATCAGCCCCAGCATTTT

J: TRBJ2-4
V: TRBV15
size: NA
D: NA
CDR3: CATSRDLQGGVYF
DNA: TGTGCCACCAGCAGAGATTTACAGGGAGGAGTGTACTTC

J: TRBJ2-5
V: TRBV20-1
size: few
D: NA
CDR3: CSASLGAQETQYF
DNA: TGCAGTGCTAGTCTGGGGGCCCAAGAGACCCAGTACTTC

J: TRBJ2-5
V: TRBV14
size: NA
D: NA
CDR3: CASSQKSWYQETQYF
DNA: TGTGCCAGCAGCCAGAAGAGTTGGTACCAAGAGACCCAGTACTTC

J: TRBJ1-3
V: TRBV5-8
size: NA
D: NA
CDR3: CASSRDSQVSGNTIYF
DNA: TGTGCCAGCAGCCGTGACAGCCAGGTTTCTGGAAACACCATATATTTT

J: TRBJ2-5
V: TRBV12-3/TRBV12-4
size: many
D: TRBD1
CDR3: CASSRTGLQETQYF
DNA: TGTGCCAGCAGTCGGACAGGGCTCCAGGAGACCCAGTACTTC

J: TRBJ2-7
V: TRBV30
size: many
D: TRBD1
CDR3: CAWSPGQGRHYEQYF
DNA: TGTGCCTGGAGTCCGGGACAGGGCAGGCACTACGAGCAGTACTTC

J: TRBJ1-1
V: TRBV5-8
size: many
D: NA
CDR3: CASSRKNTEAFF
DNA: TGTGCCAGCAGCAGGAAAAACACTGAAGCTTTCTTT

J: TRBJ1-2
V: TRBV7-2
size: many
D: NA
CDR3: CASSPPGRSYGYTF
DNA: TGTGCCAGCAGCCCTCCGGGACGGTCCTATGGCTACACCTTC

J: TRBJ2-1
V: TRBV12-3/TRBV12-4
size: many
D: TRBD1
CDR3: CASSFGQGASNEQFF
DNA: TGTGCCAGCAGTTTCGGACAGGGGGCGTCAAATGAGCAGTTCTTC

J: TRBJ2-7
V: TRBV12-3/TRBV12-4
size: many
D: NA
CDR3: CASSPLQGRSYEQYF
DNA: TGTGCCAGCAGTCCTTTACAGGGAAGGTCCTACGAGCAGTACTTC

J: TRBJ2-3
V: TRBV30
size: NA
D: NA
CDR3: CAWSVGGFTDTQYF
DNA: TGTGCCTGGAGTGTCGGGGGCTTCACAGATACGCAGTATTTT

J: TRBJ1-4
V: TRBV7-9
size: many
D: TRBD1
CDR3: CASSHPGQSGEKLFF
DNA: TGTGCCAGCAGTCATCCGGGACAGTCGGGTGAAAAACTGTTTTTT

J: TRBJ2-1
V: TRBV6-2/TRBV6-3
size: NA
D: NA
CDR3: CASSYSWGNNEQFF
DNA: TGTGCCAGCAGTTACTCGTGGGGCAACAATGAGCAGTTCTTC

J: TRBJ1-1
V: TRBV29-1
size: few
D: NA
CDR3: CSVGGWGHPDSAFF
DNA: TGCAGCGTTGGGGGGTGGGGCCACCCCGACTCGGCTTTCTTT

J: TRBJ2-3
V: TRBV7-9
size: few
D: NA
CDR3: CASSLEPPGMMGDTQYF
DNA: TGTGCCAGCAGCTTAGAGCCCCCCGGGATGATGGGGGATACGCAGTATTTT

J: TRBJ1-2
V: TRBV28
size: many
D: TRBD1
CDR3: CASSSPGQPAYTF
DNA: TGTGCCAGCAGTTCTCCGGGACAGCCCGCCTACACCTTC

J: TRBJ2-1
V: TRBV20-1
size: NA
D: NA
CDR3: CSATEPFDFYNEQFF
DNA: TGCAGTGCGACGGAGCCATTCGATTTTTACAATGAGCAGTTCTTC

J: TRBJ1-6
V: TRBV4-3
size: NA
D: NA
CDR3: CASSQDTSPLHF
DNA: TGCGCCAGCAGCCAAGACACTTCACCCCTCCACTTT

J: TRBJ2-7
V: TRBV29-1
size: few
D: NA
CDR3: CSVEVDGGEAYEQYF
DNA: TGCAGCGTTGAAGTAGACGGAGGGGAAGCCTACGAGCAGTACTTC

J: TRBJ2-5
V: TRBV6-1
size: NA
D: NA
CDR3: CASSEGGASETQYF
DNA: TGTGCCAGCAGTGAAGGGGGGGCGTCAGAGACCCAGTACTTC

J: TRBJ2-7
V: TRBV20-1
size: many
D: TRBD2
CDR3: CSAREGLAGGREQYF
DNA: TGCAGTGCTAGAGAGGGGCTAGCGGGAGGGAGGGAGCAGTACTTC